Listed below are T cell receptor beta chains from one sample, sequenced in a study of blood T cells in healthy people across ages. TCRdb reanalysed the 5' RACE reads using MiXCR and keeps one entry per CDR3 protein. The sample yields 600,000 or so distinct CDR3 sequences, about 30% seen once. Material for sequencing was blood. All receptors come from a woman of 80 years or more in good health. Each CDR3 is given with its conserved first and last residue. The order of the fields is CDR3 DNA, CDR3 protein, clone size, D gene, V gene, J gene. A D gene is named only where the DNA matches it firmly. Clone size, where shown, is once, few, many, or a class for clones that have expanded.

DNA: TGTGCCAGCGGGGGGGGGCCTAGCAATCAGCCCCAGCATTTT
CDR3: CASGGGPSNQPQHF
size: many
D: -
V: TRBV6-2/TRBV6-3
J: TRBJ1-5

DNA: TGCAGTGCTAGACAGGGGCGGGGGACCTATAATTCACCCCTCCACTTT
CDR3: CSARQGRGTYNSPLHF
size: many
D: -
V: TRBV20-1
J: TRBJ1-6

DNA: TGTGCCAGCAGCCCCCCGGGACAACTATATGGCTACACCTTC
CDR3: CASSPPGQLYGYTF
size: many
D: -
V: TRBV4-2
J: TRBJ1-2

DNA: TGCAGTGCTACCTCCCCCGGGACAGGGTTTGGGGAGACCCAGTACTTC
CDR3: CSATSPGTGFGETQYF
size: many
D: TRBD1
V: TRBV20-1
J: TRBJ2-5

DNA: TGTGCCAGCAGTGTAGGGACTAGCGGGGACTACAATGAGCAGTTCTTC
CDR3: CASSVGTSGDYNEQFF
size: many
D: TRBD2
V: TRBV6-6
J: TRBJ2-1

DNA: TGTGCCAGCAGCTTAAGGGCAGCCAACGCCTACAATGAGCAGTTCTTC
CDR3: CASSLRAANAYNEQFF
size: many
D: -
V: TRBV7-3
J: TRBJ2-1

DNA: TGTGCCTGGAGGCCCAGGGCCGCCACCGGGGAGCTGTTTTTT
CDR3: CAWRPRAATGELFF
size: few
D: -
V: TRBV30
J: TRBJ2-2

DNA: TGTGCCAGCACCTCCCTGGGAAACAATGAGCAGTTCTTC
CDR3: CASTSLGNNEQFF
size: many
D: -
V: TRBV12-3/TRBV12-4
J: TRBJ2-1

DNA: TGTGCCAGCAGCCATAGACAGTTCTCTGGGGCCAACGTCCTGACTTTC
CDR3: CASSHRQFSGANVLTF
size: few
D: -
V: TRBV14
J: TRBJ2-6

DNA: TGCAGTGCTATACTGAGCGGGTGGGACAATGAGCAGTTCTTC
CDR3: CSAILSGWDNEQFF
size: -
D: -
V: TRBV20-1
J: TRBJ2-1

DNA: TGTGCCGGCAGCGTAGATGTCACAGATACGCAGTATTTT
CDR3: CAGSVDVTDTQYF
size: -
D: -
V: TRBV9
J: TRBJ2-3

DNA: TGCGCCAGCAGCCGGGGAGGGACTAGCGGGACTAACAATGAGCAGTTCTTC
CDR3: CASSRGGTSGTNNEQFF
size: many
D: TRBD2
V: TRBV4-3
J: TRBJ2-1

DNA: TGTGCCAGCAGCGTAGGACAGGGTGGCCTCGGACAAGGGTCCTACGAGCAGTACTTC
CDR3: CASSVGQGGLGQGSYEQYF
size: few
D: TRBD1
V: TRBV9
J: TRBJ2-7

DNA: TGTGCCAGCAGCCCCTACGTCGGGGGCCGGGAGACCCAGTACTTC
CDR3: CASSPYVGGRETQYF
size: -
D: -
V: TRBV7-6
J: TRBJ2-5

DNA: TGTGCCAGCAGGCGTAGGACAGGGTCCTACGAGCAGTACTTC
CDR3: CASRRRTGSYEQYF
size: few
D: TRBD1
V: TRBV27
J: TRBJ2-7

DNA: TGTGCCAGCAGCCCGAGCAGGGGAGTAAAGAATGAGCAGTTCTTC
CDR3: CASSPSRGVKNEQFF
size: many
D: -
V: TRBV7-3
J: TRBJ2-1

DNA: TGTGCCAGCAGTGAATCCCCCAGACAGGGGGCAACCTATTGGGCCCAGCATTTT
CDR3: CASSESPRQGATYWAQHF
size: few
D: TRBD1
V: TRBV6-1
J: TRBJ1-5

DNA: TGCGCCAGCGGGAGCAGAAACAATGAGCAGTTCTTC
CDR3: CASGSRNNEQFF
size: -
D: -
V: TRBV5-1
J: TRBJ2-1

DNA: TGTGCCAGCAGCCAAGGTCCGGGGTACCAAGAGACCCAGTACTTC
CDR3: CASSQGPGYQETQYF
size: -
D: -
V: TRBV3-1
J: TRBJ2-5

DNA: TGTGCCAGCAGTTACTCGATGCAGGGCAATCAGCCCCAGCATTTT
CDR3: CASSYSMQGNQPQHF
size: many
D: -
V: TRBV6-2/TRBV6-3
J: TRBJ1-5

DNA: TGTGCCAGCAGCGCGCGGGGACGGACGAACACCGGGGAGCTGTTTTTT
CDR3: CASSARGRTNTGELFF
size: few
D: -
V: TRBV9
J: TRBJ2-2

DNA: TGCGCCAGCAGCCATACAGGGGGCAATCAGCCCCAGCATTTT
CDR3: CASSHTGGNQPQHF
size: -
D: TRBD1
V: TRBV5-1
J: TRBJ1-5

DNA: TGTGCCAGCAGCTTACGAGCGGGGGGTACCTCCTACAATGAGCAGTTCTTC
CDR3: CASSLRAGGTSYNEQFF
size: many
D: TRBD2
V: TRBV7-2
J: TRBJ2-1

DNA: TGTGCCTGGAGTGTCAGCTCCGGGTCACCCCTCCACTTT
CDR3: CAWSVSSGSPLHF
size: many
D: -
V: TRBV30
J: TRBJ1-6

DNA: TGTGCCAGCTCACGCCCCGGGCTAGCGGGACCCGATGAGCAGTACTTC
CDR3: CASSRPGLAGPDEQYF
size: -
D: TRBD2
V: TRBV18
J: TRBJ2-7

DNA: TGCGCCAGCAGAAATACCGGGCAGCACACCGGGGAGCTGTTTTTT
CDR3: CASRNTGQHTGELFF
size: -
D: -
V: TRBV5-1
J: TRBJ2-2

DNA: TGCGCCAGCAGCCAGAACTTACAAGGTTACGAGCAGTACTTC
CDR3: CASSQNLQGYEQYF
size: many
D: -
V: TRBV4-3
J: TRBJ2-7

DNA: TGTGCCTGGAGCGATCGGACAGGATTTAATGAAAAACTGTTTTTT
CDR3: CAWSDRTGFNEKLFF
size: -
D: TRBD1
V: TRBV30
J: TRBJ1-4

DNA: TGTGCCGCTCGGACAGGGTCGGTCCTCTCCTACGAGCAGTACTTC
CDR3: CAARTGSVLSYEQYF
size: -
D: TRBD1
V: TRBV28
J: TRBJ2-7

DNA: TGTGCCAGCAGCTTAGCATCGGGACAGCCCTCCTACGAGCAGTACTTC
CDR3: CASSLASGQPSYEQYF
size: many
D: TRBD1
V: TRBV7-9
J: TRBJ2-7

DNA: TGCGCCAGCAGCCCCGGGGCGGGAGGCATATACGAGCAGTACTTC
CDR3: CASSPGAGGIYEQYF
size: -
D: TRBD2
V: TRBV4-1
J: TRBJ2-7

DNA: TGCAGTGCTACGGACAGCTTCTATGGCTACACCTTC
CDR3: CSATDSFYGYTF
size: many
D: -
V: TRBV20-1
J: TRBJ1-2

DNA: TGTGCCAGCAGCGTGAGCGGGGGCGGGGGAGAGACCCAGTACTTC
CDR3: CASSVSGGGGETQYF
size: many
D: TRBD2
V: TRBV9
J: TRBJ2-5

DNA: TGTGCCAGCAGCTTGGGGGGGGGATATAGCACAGATACGCAGTATTTT
CDR3: CASSLGGGYSTDTQYF
size: -
D: TRBD2
V: TRBV7-2
J: TRBJ2-3

DNA: TGTGCCAGCAGCTTAGATCTCGTGACGGGACTTAGCTCCTACGAGCAGTACTTC
CDR3: CASSLDLVTGLSSYEQYF
size: many
D: -
V: TRBV11-2
J: TRBJ2-7

DNA: TGCAGTGCCACGGACGGAGCTGGCTACACCTTC
CDR3: CSATDGAGYTF
size: many
D: -
V: TRBV20-1
J: TRBJ1-2

DNA: TGTGCCAGCAGCCCCGGGACAGGGTGGCAAGAGACCCAGTACTTC
CDR3: CASSPGTGWQETQYF
size: -
D: TRBD1
V: TRBV7-2
J: TRBJ2-5

DNA: TGTGCCAGCAGTTCCCGACAGAACGGGGAGCTGTTTTTT
CDR3: CASSSRQNGELFF
size: -
D: -
V: TRBV12-3/TRBV12-4
J: TRBJ2-2

DNA: TGTGCCAGCAGCTTGAGGATGACCGCCAATTTTGAGCAGTTCTTC
CDR3: CASSLRMTANFEQFF
size: many
D: -
V: TRBV14
J: TRBJ2-1

DNA: TGCAGTGCTAGCGTACTAGCGGGGGGTGAGCAGTTCTTC
CDR3: CSASVLAGGEQFF
size: many
D: TRBD2
V: TRBV20-1
J: TRBJ2-1

DNA: TGTGCCAGCAGTTTACTAGCGGAGTCAGATGCGCAATATTTT
CDR3: CASSLLAESDAQYF
size: -
D: TRBD2
V: TRBV12-3/TRBV12-4
J: TRBJ2-3

DNA: TGCGCCAGCAGCTTGGTAGGGCGAGGGGAGCTGTTTTTT
CDR3: CASSLVGRGELFF
size: -
D: -
V: TRBV5-1
J: TRBJ2-2

DNA: TGCAGTGCTTCCCCCGACAGGGCGAATTCACCCCTCCACTTT
CDR3: CSASPDRANSPLHF
size: many
D: TRBD1
V: TRBV20-1
J: TRBJ1-6

DNA: TGTGCCTGCCATCGGACAGGGAACTATGGCTACACCTTC
CDR3: CACHRTGNYGYTF
size: many
D: TRBD1
V: TRBV30
J: TRBJ1-2

DNA: TGCGCCAGCAGCTTGGTCCTAGCGGGAGTCAGCGATACGCAGTATTTT
CDR3: CASSLVLAGVSDTQYF
size: -
D: TRBD2
V: TRBV5-1
J: TRBJ2-3

DNA: TGCGCCAGCAGCGTTTGGGTTAGCGCCAAAAACATTCAGTACTTC
CDR3: CASSVWVSAKNIQYF
size: many
D: -
V: TRBV4-1
J: TRBJ2-4

DNA: TGTGCCAGCAGGACCGCAGGAGATTCTAGCTATGGCTACACCTTC
CDR3: CASRTAGDSSYGYTF
size: -
D: -
V: TRBV12-3/TRBV12-4
J: TRBJ1-2

DNA: TGTGCCAGCAGCTTAACAGCGAGCTCTGGGGCCAACGTCCGGACTTTC
CDR3: CASSLTASSGANVRTF
size: few
D: -
V: TRBV5-5
J: TRBJ2-6

DNA: TGTGCCAGCAGCGAAACAGTTTCTGAAAAACTGTTTTTT
CDR3: CASSETVSEKLFF
size: -
D: -
V: TRBV3-1
J: TRBJ1-4

DNA: TGCAGTGCTAGAAAGATCAGAGGAAGGCGGACAGATACGCAGTATTTT
CDR3: CSARKIRGRRTDTQYF
size: many
D: -
V: TRBV20-1
J: TRBJ2-3

DNA: TGTGCCAGCACGGACAGGACCGGAAGCTCCTACAATGAGCAGTACTTC
CDR3: CASTDRTGSSYNEQYF
size: few
D: TRBD1
V: TRBV6-2/TRBV6-3
J: TRBJ2-7

DNA: TGTGCCACCAGCAGGGACAGGCGACACCAAGAGACCCAGTACTTC
CDR3: CATSRDRRHQETQYF
size: -
D: TRBD1
V: TRBV15
J: TRBJ2-5

DNA: TGTGCCAGCAGTGCCACGAGGCCCGAGCACGAGACCCAGTACTTC
CDR3: CASSATRPEHETQYF
size: -
D: -
V: TRBV2
J: TRBJ2-5

DNA: TGTGCTAGTGGGTCCAGGCTGTCTAGCACAGATACGCAGTATTTT
CDR3: CASGSRLSSTDTQYF
size: many
D: -
V: TRBV12-5
J: TRBJ2-3

DNA: TGTGCCAGCAGTTACAGGGACAGGGTCGGCACCGGGGAGCTGTTTTTT
CDR3: CASSYRDRVGTGELFF
size: few
D: TRBD1
V: TRBV6-2/TRBV6-3
J: TRBJ2-2

DNA: TGTGCCAGCAGCGAAAAGGGGGCGGGAGGCTACACCTTC
CDR3: CASSEKGAGGYTF
size: many
D: TRBD1
V: TRBV12-3/TRBV12-4
J: TRBJ1-2

DNA: TGTGCCAGTAGTATTTATCCGACAGGGGAGAATCCCGAGCAGTACTTC
CDR3: CASSIYPTGENPEQYF
size: many
D: TRBD1
V: TRBV19
J: TRBJ2-7

DNA: TGTGCCAGCAGTGCAATTGGACAGGGGAGAGGCGGGGAGCTGTTTTTT
CDR3: CASSAIGQGRGGELFF
size: few
D: TRBD1
V: TRBV6-1
J: TRBJ2-2